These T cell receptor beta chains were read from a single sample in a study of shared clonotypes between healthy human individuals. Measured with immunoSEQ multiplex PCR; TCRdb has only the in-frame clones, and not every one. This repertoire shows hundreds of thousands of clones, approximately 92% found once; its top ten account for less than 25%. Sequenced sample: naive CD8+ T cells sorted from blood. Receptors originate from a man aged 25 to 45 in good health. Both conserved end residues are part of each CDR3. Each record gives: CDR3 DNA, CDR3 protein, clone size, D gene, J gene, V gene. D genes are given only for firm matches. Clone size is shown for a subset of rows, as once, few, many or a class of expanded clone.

cdr3_nt: TGCAGCGTTGAAGCCCCAGGGCCAGATACGCAGTATTTT
cdr3_aa: CSVEAPGPDTQYF
clone_size: -
d_call: -
j_call: TRBJ2-3
v_call: TRBV29-1

cdr3_nt: TGTGCCAGCAGCGCGGAAGGACTAGCGGAGCAGTTCTTC
cdr3_aa: CASSAEGLAEQFF
clone_size: -
d_call: TRBD2
j_call: TRBJ2-1
v_call: TRBV9

cdr3_nt: TGTGCCAGCAGTGCCACAGGGGTGTGGGAGACCCAGTACTTC
cdr3_aa: CASSATGVWETQYF
clone_size: -
d_call: TRBD1
j_call: TRBJ2-5
v_call: TRBV25-1

cdr3_nt: TGCGCCAGCAGCTTGGCCCGGGCGCAAGAGACCCAGTACTTC
cdr3_aa: CASSLARAQETQYF
clone_size: -
d_call: -
j_call: TRBJ2-5
v_call: TRBV5-1

cdr3_nt: TGTGCCAGCAGTGAGCAGGGGGGAACAGAGACCCAGTACTTC
cdr3_aa: CASSEQGGTETQYF
clone_size: -
d_call: -
j_call: TRBJ2-5
v_call: TRBV2

cdr3_nt: TGTGCCAGCAGTTTTCATCTAACGGAGGGGGCGAAACAAGAGACCCAGTACTTC
cdr3_aa: CASSFHLTEGAKQETQYF
clone_size: -
d_call: -
j_call: TRBJ2-5
v_call: TRBV27

cdr3_nt: TGTGCCAGCGGAAAGGGGACAAGGGCTAATGAAAAACTGTTTTTT
cdr3_aa: CASGKGTRANEKLFF
clone_size: once
d_call: -
j_call: TRBJ1-4
v_call: TRBV27

cdr3_nt: TGCGCCAGCTTAGGACAGGAGAACACTGAAGCTTTCTTT
cdr3_aa: CASLGQENTEAFF
clone_size: -
d_call: TRBD1
j_call: TRBJ1-1
v_call: TRBV5-1

cdr3_nt: TGCGCCAGCAGTGATCCCTCGAGGAGGCGGCATAACACCGGGGAGCTGTTTTTT
cdr3_aa: CASSDPSRRRHNTGELFF
clone_size: once
d_call: -
j_call: TRBJ2-2
v_call: TRBV10-2

cdr3_nt: TGTGCCAGCAGCCAAGGGATTAGAGGGCTAGCAGCCGTCAATGAGCAGTTCTTC
cdr3_aa: CASSQGIRGLAAVNEQFF
clone_size: once
d_call: -
j_call: TRBJ2-1
v_call: TRBV14

cdr3_nt: TGTGCCAGTACCCTCCAGGGATTAGGAAACATTCAGTACTTC
cdr3_aa: CASTLQGLGNIQYF
clone_size: -
d_call: -
j_call: TRBJ2-4
v_call: TRBV19

cdr3_nt: TGTGCCAGCAGCTTAGTAGGGCTAGCGGGAGACGAGCAGTACTTC
cdr3_aa: CASSLVGLAGDEQYF
clone_size: -
d_call: TRBD2
j_call: TRBJ2-7
v_call: TRBV7-2

cdr3_nt: TGTGCCAGCAGCGGCCCGGGACGGGGTATGGCTGGCTACACCTTC
cdr3_aa: CASSGPGRGMAGYTF
clone_size: few
d_call: -
j_call: TRBJ1-2
v_call: TRBV7-9

cdr3_nt: TGCGCCAGCAGCGAGCGCAGGGGGCAATCCTACGAGCAGTACTTC
cdr3_aa: CASSERRGQSYEQYF
clone_size: once
d_call: TRBD1
j_call: TRBJ2-7
v_call: TRBV5-1

cdr3_nt: TGTGCCAGCAGACCGACCGGGACGGCTAAAGAGACCCAGTACTTC
cdr3_aa: CASRPTGTAKETQYF
clone_size: -
d_call: -
j_call: TRBJ2-5
v_call: TRBV7-9

cdr3_nt: TGTGCCAGCTCAACCAGGACAGGGGGCAAGAACGAGCAGTACTTC
cdr3_aa: CASSTRTGGKNEQYF
clone_size: once
d_call: TRBD1
j_call: TRBJ2-7
v_call: TRBV18

cdr3_nt: TGCGCCAGCAGCCAAGACGGAGCGGGAGGGGCCAAAAACATTCAGTACTTC
cdr3_aa: CASSQDGAGGAKNIQYF
clone_size: -
d_call: TRBD2
j_call: TRBJ2-4
v_call: TRBV4-3

cdr3_nt: TGTGCCAGCAGCCCCGACACCGGGGTTGGGAACACTGAAGCTTTCTTT
cdr3_aa: CASSPDTGVGNTEAFF
clone_size: -
d_call: -
j_call: TRBJ1-1
v_call: TRBV11-2

cdr3_nt: TGTGCCAGCAGGAGGCGAACAGGGGCTAATAATGAGCAGTTCTTC
cdr3_aa: CASRRRTGANNEQFF
clone_size: -
d_call: TRBD1
j_call: TRBJ2-1
v_call: TRBV27

cdr3_nt: TGTGCCAGCAGCCCCCCGACTAGCGGGGCCTACAATGAGCAGTTCTTC
cdr3_aa: CASSPPTSGAYNEQFF
clone_size: -
d_call: TRBD2
j_call: TRBJ2-1
v_call: TRBV5-4

cdr3_nt: TGTGCCAGCAGTCCGGACAGGGGGCAGGCAGATACGCAGTATTTT
cdr3_aa: CASSPDRGQADTQYF
clone_size: -
d_call: TRBD1
j_call: TRBJ2-3
v_call: TRBV27

cdr3_nt: TGCGCCAGCAGCTCCGATAGCAATGAGCAGTTCTTC
cdr3_aa: CASSSDSNEQFF
clone_size: -
d_call: -
j_call: TRBJ2-1
v_call: TRBV5-1

cdr3_nt: TGTGCCACCAGCAGAGCCTACAGGGGCCAAAACTATGGCTACACCTTC
cdr3_aa: CATSRAYRGQNYGYTF
clone_size: -
d_call: TRBD1
j_call: TRBJ1-2
v_call: TRBV15

cdr3_nt: TGTGCCAGTTTAGCTAACTATGGCTACACCTTC
cdr3_aa: CASLANYGYTF
clone_size: -
d_call: -
j_call: TRBJ1-2
v_call: TRBV28

cdr3_nt: TGCGCCAGCAGTGGACAGGGAGGATATAGCACAGATACGCAGTATTTT
cdr3_aa: CASSGQGGYSTDTQYF
clone_size: -
d_call: -
j_call: TRBJ2-3
v_call: TRBV10-1

cdr3_nt: TGTGCCAGTAGTAGGTGGACTAGCGGGAGTGACAATGAGCAGTTCTTC
cdr3_aa: CASSRWTSGSDNEQFF
clone_size: -
d_call: TRBD2
j_call: TRBJ2-1
v_call: TRBV19

cdr3_nt: TGCGCCAGCAGCTTTATTGGGACTTCCCAGGACGAGCAGTACTTC
cdr3_aa: CASSFIGTSQDEQYF
clone_size: -
d_call: -
j_call: TRBJ2-7
v_call: TRBV5-1

cdr3_nt: TGTGCCAGCAGCTTGGGACAGACTTATAGCAATCAGCCCCAGCATTTT
cdr3_aa: CASSLGQTYSNQPQHF
clone_size: -
d_call: -
j_call: TRBJ1-5
v_call: TRBV5-6

cdr3_nt: TGTGCCAGCAGTCCCCGGGACATGACCGGGGCTGGCTACACCTTC
cdr3_aa: CASSPRDMTGAGYTF
clone_size: -
d_call: -
j_call: TRBJ1-2
v_call: TRBV6-5

cdr3_nt: TGTGCCACCAGCACCCCCCAGTGGGAAAATGAAAAACTGTTTTTT
cdr3_aa: CATSTPQWENEKLFF
clone_size: -
d_call: -
j_call: TRBJ1-4
v_call: TRBV15

cdr3_nt: TGTGCCAGCAGCGTAGGAGATTTCCACACTGAAGCTTTCTTT
cdr3_aa: CASSVGDFHTEAFF
clone_size: -
d_call: -
j_call: TRBJ1-1
v_call: TRBV9

cdr3_nt: TGTGCCAGCAGTAGGACAGAAGCCTACGAGCAGTACTTC
cdr3_aa: CASSRTEAYEQYF
clone_size: -
d_call: -
j_call: TRBJ2-7
v_call: TRBV27

cdr3_nt: TGCGCCAGCAGTGAGTCACGGTGGGGAGTGCAGAACACTGAAGCTTTCTTT
cdr3_aa: CASSESRWGVQNTEAFF
clone_size: -
d_call: -
j_call: TRBJ1-1
v_call: TRBV10-2

cdr3_nt: TGTGCCAGCAGCTTCGACCTGACAGGGAATGAGCAGTTCTTC
cdr3_aa: CASSFDLTGNEQFF
clone_size: -
d_call: TRBD1
j_call: TRBJ2-1
v_call: TRBV5-6

cdr3_nt: TGTGCCAGCATCGGCACAAATGGCTACACCTTC
cdr3_aa: CASIGTNGYTF
clone_size: -
d_call: -
j_call: TRBJ1-2
v_call: TRBV28

cdr3_nt: TGTGCCACACCTCTTATCGGGACAGGGCTATCCTACGAGCAGTACTTC
cdr3_aa: CATPLIGTGLSYEQYF
clone_size: -
d_call: TRBD1
j_call: TRBJ2-7
v_call: TRBV7-6

cdr3_nt: TGTGCCAGCAGTTACCCCCCGGGCCAGGGGATGTTTTTT
cdr3_aa: CASSYPPGQGMFF
clone_size: -
d_call: -
j_call: TRBJ1-4
v_call: TRBV7-9

cdr3_nt: TGTGCCAGCAGCCAAGAAATTTTGGGGAATGAGCAGTTCTTC
cdr3_aa: CASSQEILGNEQFF
clone_size: once
d_call: -
j_call: TRBJ2-1
v_call: TRBV14

cdr3_nt: TGTGCCAGCAGCCCGCAGGGCAATGAGCAGTTCTTC
cdr3_aa: CASSPQGNEQFF
clone_size: -
d_call: -
j_call: TRBJ2-1
v_call: TRBV7-3

cdr3_nt: TGTGCCTGGATGACAGGTGATATTGAAGCTTTCTTT
cdr3_aa: CAWMTGDIEAFF
clone_size: few
d_call: -
j_call: TRBJ1-1
v_call: TRBV30

cdr3_nt: TGTGCCAGTAGTATAACCCCCCACGAGCAGTACTTC
cdr3_aa: CASSITPHEQYF
clone_size: -
d_call: -
j_call: TRBJ2-7
v_call: TRBV19

cdr3_nt: TGTGCCAGCAGATCCGGGACAGGGGGCTCTGGAAACACCATATATTTT
cdr3_aa: CASRSGTGGSGNTIYF
clone_size: -
d_call: TRBD1
j_call: TRBJ1-3
v_call: TRBV28

cdr3_nt: TGTGCCATCTCTAAACCCGGCCCTGAAGCTTTCTTT
cdr3_aa: CAISKPGPEAFF
clone_size: -
d_call: -
j_call: TRBJ1-1
v_call: TRBV10-3

cdr3_nt: TGTGCCAGCAGCTCAACCCTGATCTACGAGCAGTACTTC
cdr3_aa: CASSSTLIYEQYF
clone_size: -
d_call: -
j_call: TRBJ2-7
v_call: TRBV5-6

cdr3_nt: TGTGCCACCAGCAGAGATTGGGGCACAATGAACACTGAAGCTTTCTTT
cdr3_aa: CATSRDWGTMNTEAFF
clone_size: -
d_call: -
j_call: TRBJ1-1
v_call: TRBV15

cdr3_nt: TGCGCCAGCAGCTTCGGGACTGGAGAATACAATGAGCAGTTCTTC
cdr3_aa: CASSFGTGEYNEQFF
clone_size: -
d_call: -
j_call: TRBJ2-1
v_call: TRBV5-1

cdr3_nt: TGTGCCAGCAGAGGGGACAGCACTGAAGCTTTCTTT
cdr3_aa: CASRGDSTEAFF
clone_size: -
d_call: TRBD1
j_call: TRBJ1-1
v_call: TRBV7-9

cdr3_nt: TGTGCCAGCAGCCCCACAGGACAATCCTACGAGCAGTACTTC
cdr3_aa: CASSPTGQSYEQYF
clone_size: -
d_call: -
j_call: TRBJ2-7
v_call: TRBV7-9

cdr3_nt: TGTGCCAGCAGTACAGACTCCTACGAGCAGTACTTC
cdr3_aa: CASSTDSYEQYF
clone_size: few
d_call: -
j_call: TRBJ2-7
v_call: TRBV6-6

cdr3_nt: TGTGCCAGCAGTTTGCAAGGACGGTACTCTGGGGCCAACGTCCTGACTTTC
cdr3_aa: CASSLQGRYSGANVLTF
clone_size: -
d_call: -
j_call: TRBJ2-6
v_call: TRBV28

cdr3_nt: TGTGCCAGCAGCTCCTTCAGGGGCCGCGAAACAGACTCTGGGGCCAACGTCCTGACTTTC
cdr3_aa: CASSSFRGRETDSGANVLTF
clone_size: -
d_call: -
j_call: TRBJ2-6
v_call: TRBV7-8

cdr3_nt: TGTGCCAGCAGCAAAGCCCCGCAGAAAATAGCCAAAAACATTCAGTACTTC
cdr3_aa: CASSKAPQKIAKNIQYF
clone_size: -
d_call: -
j_call: TRBJ2-4
v_call: TRBV21-1

cdr3_nt: TGTGCCAGCAGTTCACCCGGGACCGGCGAGCAGTACTTC
cdr3_aa: CASSSPGTGEQYF
clone_size: -
d_call: -
j_call: TRBJ2-7
v_call: TRBV28

cdr3_nt: TGCGCCAGCAGCTTGGTTCCAGACTCCTACGAGCAGTACTTC
cdr3_aa: CASSLVPDSYEQYF
clone_size: -
d_call: -
j_call: TRBJ2-7
v_call: TRBV5-1